The present TCR beta chain was sequenced within a study of patients and donors after allogeneic stem cell transplantation. TCRdb reanalysed the RT-PCR reads using MiXCR and keeps one entry per CDR3 protein. The table has over 400,000 distinct CDR3 sequences, approximately 16% seen once; the top ten hold 6% to 8%. This CDR3 comprises 14 residues. Germline V gives CDR1 SNHLY, CDR2 FYNNEI. V lost 11 bases and J 5 bases, leaving 19 bases between the germline ends. Specimen: blood, either unsorted or a sorted T cell fraction (not recorded which). The receptor was derived from a human donor who was either an allogeneic HSCT recipient or a stem cell or donor lymphocyte infusion donor (not recorded which). It is not recorded whose cells these are; they may come from a transplant donor. The J gene is TRBJ2-1, the V gene TRBV2, with D maybe TRBD2 (6 bases). Here the CDR3 reads CASWEADHHNEQFF. CDR3 DNA: TGTGCCTCCTGGGAGGCGGATCATCACAATGAGCAGTTCTTC.